The 24 T cell receptor beta chains below all came from one sample that was sequenced in a study of blood T cell repertoires in COVID-19. Sequenced by immunoSEQ multiplex PCR; TCRdb stores in-frame clones only, minus some. The repertoire holds around 370,000 clones, with more than 75% as singletons. Material for sequencing was peripheral blood. These receptors were collected from a woman aged 45 to 65 with COVID-19, enrolled during active disease.

V usage is TRBV19 and J usage is TRBJ1-1; TRBD1 agrees at 9 bases. The CDR3 covers 16 residues. The J segment lost 0 bases and the V segment lost 7 bases, leaving 9 bases of the junction unmatched. Germline V CDR1 and CDR2: LNHDA, SQIVND (reference sequence). The CDR3 is CASTPTGGRLNTEAFF. The CDR3 DNA sequence: TGTGCCAGTACCCCGACAGGGGGTAGGTTGAACACTGAAGCTTTCTTT.

There are a few counts of this clone. The chain joins TRBV7-3 to TRBJ1-1, with TRBD1 identical over 7 bases. The germline gives CDR1 SGHTA, CDR2 FQGTGA. With 3 bases clipped from V and 1 base from J, the junction kept 2 bases outside the gene matches. CDR3 length: 14 amino acids. The CDR3: CASSFGTANTEAFF. The CDR3 DNA reads TGTGCCAGCAGCTTTGGGACAGCGAACACTGAAGCTTTCTTT.

In its sample, this clone was seen a few times. The chain uses TRBV7-2 and TRBJ1-3; perhaps TRBD1 as D (6 bases). The CDR3 covers 14 residues. V was cut by 1 base and J by 5 bases, with 9 bases left in between. Germline V lookup: CDR1 SGHTA, CDR2 FQGNSA. The CDR3 coding sequence is TGTGCCAGCAGCTTAGGGGACAACCGAAACACCATATATTTT. It is translated as CASSLGDNRNTIYF.

The V and J genes are TRBV29-1 and TRBJ1-1, with unresolved D. Trimming pared 4 bases from V and 3 bases from J, leaving 15 bases between. This CDR3 region has 14 residues. Germline CDR1 reads SQVTM; CDR2 reads ANQGSEA. This CDR3 is CSVGETAGHTEAFF. CDR3 sequence (DNA): TGCAGCGTTGGGGAGACCGCCGGCCACACTGAAGCTTTCTTT.

The chain carries TRBV7-2 and TRBJ2-5; a weak D match, TRBD2 (6 bases). CDR1 SGHTA and CDR2 FQGNSA come from the germline V gene. This CDR3 has 14 amino acids. The V end lost 3 bases, the J end lost 5 bases, and 13 bases lay between the germline ends. In DNA form, the CDR3 reads TGTGCCAGCAGCTTGGCGGGGCAGGCGGAGACCCAGTACTTC. Translation gives CASSLAGQAETQYF.

This clone was observed once. The chain uses TRBV7-9 and TRBJ2-1; the match to TRBD2 covers 10 bases. The length of the CDR3 is 15 residues. With V trimmed by 5 bases and J by 8 bases, 9 bases remained unmatched. CDR1 and CDR2 from the germline V gene are SEHNR and FQNEAQ (reference sequence). The CDR3 reads CASSLLAGVQDEQFF. As DNA, the CDR3 is TGTGCCAGCAGCCTTCTAGCGGGAGTACAAGATGAGCAGTTCTTC.

This chain joins TRBV7-2 and TRBJ2-7, with 9 bases fitting TRBD2. CDR1 SGHTA and CDR2 FQGNSA come from the germline V gene. The CDR3 runs 18 residues. Losses at the gene ends were 2 bases for V and 0 bases for J; bases not matched to a gene: 11. This CDR3 reads CASSLRASGNFFSYEQYF. The DNA for the CDR3 is TGTGCCAGCAGCTTAAGGGCTAGCGGGAACTTCTTCTCCTACGAGCAGTACTTC.

This clone has just one count. The chain carries TRBV7-8 and TRBJ2-7; TRBD2 matches at 11 bases. The V gene's germline CDR1 is SGHVS and CDR2 FQNEAQ. Germline trimming cut 2 bases from V and 0 bases from J; bases unmatched to any gene: 3. The CDR3 has 16 residues. CDR3 nucleotide sequence: TGTGCCAGCAGCTTACTAGCGGGAGGACACTCCTACGAGCAGTACTTC. As protein: CASSLLAGGHSYEQYF.

The chain recombines TRBV7-9 with TRBJ2-1; D possibly corresponds to TRBD1 (6 bases). Trimming pared 5 bases from V and 4 bases from J, leaving 12 bases between. The CDR3 has 14 residues. The germline gives CDR1 SEHNR, CDR2 FQNEAQ (reference sequence). The CDR3 spells CASSLRDTYNEQFF. Here the CDR3 DNA reads TGTGCCAGCAGCCTAAGGGACACATACAATGAGCAGTTCTTC.

This rearrangement joins TRBV19 to TRBJ2-1; 7 nucleotides agree with TRBD1. J lost 4 bases, V lost 10 bases, and 13 bases had no gene match. The CDR3 runs to 15 residues. The germline V gene has CDR1 LNHDA and CDR2 SQIVND (reference sequence). The CDR3 DNA sequence: TGTGCCACAATTCAAACTCAGGGGGTATACAATGAGCAGTTCTTC. Protein product: CATIQTQGVYNEQFF.

The chain has TRBV6-5 and TRBJ1-1; TRBD1 aligns across 10 bases. The CDR3 has 13 residues. The trim removed 7 bases at V and 5 bases at J, leaving 4 bases unmatched. The V gene's germline CDR1 is MNHEY and CDR2 SVGAGI. The CDR3 DNA reads as TGTGCCAGCAACCTGGACAGGGGGACTGAAGCTTTCTTT. Its protein product is CASNLDRGTEAFF.

This clone came up once. The gene calls are TRBV5-6 and TRBJ2-1; weak D call: TRBD2 (5 bases). The CDR3 totals 14 residues. Trimming stripped 0 bases from V and 5 bases from J, with 9 bases between. Germline CDR1 and CDR2: SGHDT and YYEEEE. This CDR3 reads CASSLVRADNEQFF. The DNA for the CDR3 is TGTGCCAGCAGCTTGGTGCGGGCCGACAATGAGCAGTTCTTC.

The rearrangement joins TRBV5-4 to TRBJ1-5, with D possibly matching TRBD1 (5 bases). The CDR3 spans 14 residues. V was trimmed by 10 bases and J by 4 bases, leaving 18 bases between them. Germline assignment: CDR1 SGHNT and CDR2 YYREEE (reference sequence). The CDR3 reads CAYTLGRANQPQHF. The CDR3 DNA reads TGTGCCTACACATTGGGCAGGGCGAATCAGCCCCAGCATTTT. The whole variable domain, remainder taken from reference TRBV5-4 and TRBJ1-5, is ETGVTQSPTHLIKTRGQQVTLRCSSQSGHNTVSWYQQALGQGPQFIFQYYREEENGRGNFPPRFSGLQFPNYSSELNVNALELDDSALYLCAYTLGRANQPQHFGDGTRLSIL.

J is TRBJ2-1 and V is TRBV5-1; TRBD2 is a possible D gene (6 bases). The germline V gene encodes CDR1 SGHRS and CDR2 YFSETQ. Between the trimmed V and J ends, which lost 4 bases and 7 bases, there was a span of 15 bases. The CDR3 is 14 amino acids. The CDR3 DNA reads TGCGCCAGCAGCGGCGGGACCCCTTTTAATGAGCAGTTCTTC. Residues: CASSGGTPFNEQFF. The complete variable domain, with remaining parts taken from reference TRBV5-1 and TRBJ2-1, reads KAGVTQTPRYLIKTRGQQVTLSCSPISGHRSVSWYQQTPGQGLQFLFEYFSETQRNKGNFPGRFSGRQFSNSRSEMNVSTLELGDSALYLCASSGGTPFNEQFFGPGTRLTVL.

This chain links TRBV19 with TRBJ2-1; 12 bases are shared with TRBD1. This CDR3 comprises 19 residues. Losses at the gene ends were 3 bases for V and 1 base for J; bases not matched to a gene: 10. Germline V lookup: CDR1 LNHDA, CDR2 SQIVND (reference sequence). CDR3: CASSMRGQGAIGSYNEQFF. CDR3 sequence (DNA): TGTGCCAGTAGTATGAGGGGACAGGGGGCCATCGGGTCCTACAATGAGCAGTTCTTC.

This chain links TRBV18 with TRBJ2-2; no firm D call. CDR1 KGHSH and CDR2 LQKENI come from the germline V gene. This CDR3 has 15 amino acids. Trimming stripped 2 bases from V and 5 bases from J, with 12 bases between. This CDR3 is CASSPITFETGELFF. As DNA, the CDR3 is TGTGCCAGCTCACCAATTACCTTCGAGACCGGGGAGCTGTTTTTT.

This clone was picked up one time. This chain connects TRBV6-5 to TRBJ2-5, with TRBD1 matching over 7 bases. This CDR3 contains 15 residues. Germline values: CDR1 MNHEY, CDR2 SVGAGI. V shed 1 base, J shed 0 bases, and the junction held 2 bases outside the gene matches. The CDR3 region has the DNA TGTGCCAGCAGTTACTTGGGGACAGACCAAGAGACCCAGTACTTC. Translation: CASSYLGTDQETQYF.

The V gene is TRBV18, the J gene TRBJ1-4; possibly TRBD1 for D (5 bases). The germline V gene has CDR1 KGHSH and CDR2 LQKENI. CDR3 length equals 13 residues. V was pared by 6 bases and J by 9 bases, with 14 bases between. This CDR3 is CASSREEGQKLFF. The CDR3 DNA follows: TGTGCCAGCTCCAGGGAGGAAGGACAAAAACTGTTTTTT.

V gene TRBV20-1 combines with J gene TRBJ2-7; 10 bases map to TRBD1. This CDR3 is built from 14 residues. Germline V gene sequence: CDR1 DFQATT, CDR2 SNEGSKA (reference sequence). V was pared by 3 bases and J by 4 bases, with 6 bases of the junction left unmatched. The CDR3 spells CSASLTGGRYEQYF. The CDR3 region has the DNA TGCAGTGCTAGTTTGACAGGGGGCAGGTACGAGCAGTACTTC.

This clone has a single count. This chain connects TRBV28 to TRBJ1-1; 9 nucleotides align to TRBD1. Germline loops: CDR1 MDHEN, CDR2 SYDVKM. The CDR3 spans 15 residues. With 9 bases clipped from V and 1 base from J, the junction kept 9 bases outside the gene matches. In nucleotides, the CDR3 is TGTGCCAGTTCAAACAGGGGGCCCGCGAACACTGAAGCTTTCTTT. As protein: CASSNRGPANTEAFF.

This sequence joins TRBV14 and TRBJ2-1, with 10 bases aligning to TRBD2. V lost 0 bases to trimming and J lost 4 bases; unmatched junction nucleotides: 6. This CDR3 is 17 amino acids long. Germline CDR1 and CDR2: SGHDN and FVKESK. The CDR3 DNA reads as TGTGCCAGCAGCCAAGATCTTGTGACTAGCGGGTACAATGAGCAGTTCTTC. Its translation: CASSQDLVTSGYNEQFF. Drawing the rest from reference TRBV14 and TRBJ2-1, the complete variable domain is EAGVTQFPSHSVIEKGQTVTLRCDPISGHDNLYWYRRVMGKEIKFLLHFVKESKQDESGMPNNRFLAERTGGTYSTLKVQPAELEDSGVYFCASSQDLVTSGYNEQFFGPGTRLTVL.

This rearrangement joins TRBV30 to TRBJ2-5, with TRBD2 matching over 7 bases. The V and J ends lost 0 bases and 1 base, in that order; junction bases with no gene match: 2. CDR3 length: 14 residues. Germline V CDR1 and CDR2: GTSNPN, SVGIG (reference sequence). CDR3 protein: CAWSVLATQETQYF. The CDR3 region has the DNA TGTGCCTGGAGTGTACTAGCGACCCAAGAGACCCAGTACTTC.

The gene calls are TRBV24-1 and TRBJ1-2, with 9 bases identical to TRBD1. CDR1 is KGHDR, CDR2 SFDVKD, per germline. There are 15 residues in the CDR3. J lost 4 bases, V lost 3 bases, and 5 bases had no gene match. This CDR3 is CATSDPGQGGYGYTF. DNA for the CDR3: TGTGCCACCAGTGATCCGGGACAGGGCGGCTATGGCTACACCTTC.

This chain links TRBV5-4 with TRBJ2-2, with D perhaps matching TRBD2 (5 bases). Germline loops: CDR1 SGHNT, CDR2 YYREEE (reference sequence). Trimming pared 1 base from V and 0 bases from J, leaving 13 bases between. This CDR3 region has 17 residues. CDR3 nucleotides: TGTGCCAGCAGCTTGAGTGACTACCGACCGAACACCGGGGAGCTGTTTTTT. This translates into CASSLSDYRPNTGELFF.